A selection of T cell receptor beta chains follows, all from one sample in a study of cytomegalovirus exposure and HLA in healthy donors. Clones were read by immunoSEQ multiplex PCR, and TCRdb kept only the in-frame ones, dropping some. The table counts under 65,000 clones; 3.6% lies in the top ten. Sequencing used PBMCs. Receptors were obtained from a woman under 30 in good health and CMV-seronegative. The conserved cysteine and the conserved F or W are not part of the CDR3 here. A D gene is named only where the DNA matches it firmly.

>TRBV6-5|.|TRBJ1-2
ASSYSRSTGYT
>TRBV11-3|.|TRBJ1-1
ASNRQLNTEAF
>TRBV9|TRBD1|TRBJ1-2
ASSVGDSKTYGYT
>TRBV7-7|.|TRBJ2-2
ASSFTRDTGELF
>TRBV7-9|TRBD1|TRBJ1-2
ASSLGRGHGGYT
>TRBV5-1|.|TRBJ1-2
ASSPASPTGNYGYT
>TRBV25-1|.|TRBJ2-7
ASSKDRSTYEQY
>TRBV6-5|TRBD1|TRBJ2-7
ASSAGQGTYEQY
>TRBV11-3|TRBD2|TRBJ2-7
ASSLGLAGLEQY
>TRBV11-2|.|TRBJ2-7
ASSYGQGGFYEQY
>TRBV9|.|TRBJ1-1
ASSVARNTEAF
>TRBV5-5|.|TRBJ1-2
ASSLSAGGEDGYT
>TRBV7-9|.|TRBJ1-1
ASSRTQSFNTEAF
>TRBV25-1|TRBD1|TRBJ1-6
ASSAQQGANSPLH
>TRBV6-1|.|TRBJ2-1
ASTFLVGSYNEQF
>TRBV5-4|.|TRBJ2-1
ASSLVSGNEQF
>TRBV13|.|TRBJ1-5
ASSEQGSGNQPQH
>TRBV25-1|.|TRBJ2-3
ASSGQDRGDTQY
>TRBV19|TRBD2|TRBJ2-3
ASSTPSNSGGAVDTQY
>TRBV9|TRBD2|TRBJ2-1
ASSEGLADNEQF